This section outlines one T cell receptor (beta chain) sequence together with its context. Germline loops: CDR1 SGHTA, CDR2 FQGNSA. V lost 7 bases to trimming and J lost 6 bases, with 16 bases between them. This CDR3 has 15 residues. Clones were read by immunoSEQ multiplex PCR, and TCRdb kept only the in-frame ones, dropping some. This sample has some 120,000 clones; 70% to 90% occur once, and the top ten carry more than 1.5%. The data were taken from a study of blood T cell repertoires in COVID-19. Turning to the study itself: Samples of COVID-19 (acute and convalescent) were obtained from the United States, Italy and Spain. Sources were T cells, B-cell-depleted T cells, or PBMCs; the material itself was cDNA or gDNA.

The sequence derives from a human donor in a cohort sampled during active COVID-19. This chain uses TRBV7-2 with TRBJ1-6, with TRBD1 as a possible D gene (5 bases). The sequencing sample was made of peripheral blood. CDR3 protein: CASNSGGTLNSPLHF. CDR3 bases: TGTGCCAGCAATAGCGGGGGGACTCTTAATTCACCCCTCCACTTT.